A selection of T cell receptor beta chains follows, all from one sample in a study of blood T cell repertoires in COVID-19. Profiled with immunoSEQ multiplex PCR; TCRdb holds only in-frame clones, not every one. The table has 150,000 to 200,000 clones, approximately 87% seen once. The sequenced material came from peripheral blood. These receptors all stem from an older woman with COVID-19, enrolled during active disease. Each CDR3 is given with its conserved first and last residue. The D gene is left open where the match is weak. The size of a clone is reported for some rows only, either as once, few or many, or as a class for expanded clones.

D: -
V: TRBV28
size: once
J: TRBJ1-5
DNA: TGTGCCAGCACGACTGAGGGGCAGGGGAGAAATCAGCCCCAGCATTTT
CDR3: CASTTEGQGRNQPQHF

D: -
V: TRBV7-2
size: -
J: TRBJ2-7
DNA: TGTGCCAGCAAGACCAGGGAAAGCTCCTACGAGCAGTACTTC
CDR3: CASKTRESSYEQYF

D: -
V: TRBV5-1
size: -
J: TRBJ1-1
DNA: TGCGCCAGCAGCAAAGAGGGACACACGAACACTGAAGCTTTCTTT
CDR3: CASSKEGHTNTEAFF

D: -
V: TRBV18
size: -
J: TRBJ2-5
DNA: TGTGCCAGCTCACCACGTGGCGGTATACAAGAGACCCAGTACTTC
CDR3: CASSPRGGIQETQYF

D: TRBD1
V: TRBV5-6
size: -
J: TRBJ1-5
DNA: TGTGCCAGCAGCTCGGGACAGATAAATCAGCCCCAGCATTTT
CDR3: CASSSGQINQPQHF

D: TRBD1
V: TRBV19
size: -
J: TRBJ2-3
DNA: TGTGCCAGTAAAGACATGGACAGGAGAGGCACAGATACGCAGTATTTT
CDR3: CASKDMDRRGTDTQYF

D: -
V: TRBV7-8
size: -
J: TRBJ1-4
DNA: TGTGCCAGCAGCCCCAGAGAGGGTGTCGAGGAAAAACTGTTTTTT
CDR3: CASSPREGVEEKLFF

D: -
V: TRBV6-1
size: -
J: TRBJ1-3
DNA: TGTGCCAGCAGTGAAGTTGGGGGCCCTGGAAACACCATATATTTT
CDR3: CASSEVGGPGNTIYF

D: -
V: TRBV10-3
size: -
J: TRBJ2-2
DNA: TGTGCCATCAGGGAGACACTAAACACCGGGGAGCTGTTTTTT
CDR3: CAIRETLNTGELFF

D: TRBD1
V: TRBV10-3
size: -
J: TRBJ2-1
DNA: TGTGCCATCAGCGCGACAGGGACAGGGGTGGATGAGCAGTTCTTC
CDR3: CAISATGTGVDEQFF

D: -
V: TRBV6-6
size: -
J: TRBJ1-5
DNA: TGTGCCAGCAGTTATGGGACACCCAGCAATCAGCCCCAGCATTTT
CDR3: CASSYGTPSNQPQHF

D: -
V: TRBV6-5
size: -
J: TRBJ1-3
DNA: TGTGCCAGCAGGATACAGAGCTCTGGAAACACCATATATTTT
CDR3: CASRIQSSGNTIYF

D: -
V: TRBV2
size: -
J: TRBJ1-5
DNA: TGTGCCAGCATGTGGACAGTGGGTCAGCCCCAGCATTTT
CDR3: CASMWTVGQPQHF

D: TRBD1
V: TRBV3-1/TRBV3-2
size: -
J: TRBJ1-2
DNA: TGTGCCAGCAGCCAAGTACATGTTGGACAGGGCTATGGCTACACCTTC
CDR3: CASSQVHVGQGYGYTF

D: -
V: TRBV27
size: -
J: TRBJ1-2
DNA: TGTGCCAGCAGTTTATCGGGCGGGGGAGGCTATGGCTACACCTTC
CDR3: CASSLSGGGGYGYTF

D: TRBD1
V: TRBV29-1
size: -
J: TRBJ1-1
DNA: TGCAGCGTTGCCCGGGACAGGGGGGGGGAAGCTTTCTTT
CDR3: CSVARDRGGEAFF

D: TRBD1
V: TRBV28
size: -
J: TRBJ1-2
DNA: TGTGCCAGCACCCGGATGTGGGACAGGGGAAACTATGGCTACACCTTC
CDR3: CASTRMWDRGNYGYTF

D: TRBD1
V: TRBV7-3
size: once
J: TRBJ2-1
DNA: TGTGCCAGCAGCTTAAGAGGGGGCGCCTACAATGAGCAGTTCTTC
CDR3: CASSLRGGAYNEQFF

D: TRBD1
V: TRBV5-1
size: -
J: TRBJ2-3
DNA: TGCGCCAGCAGCTTGGTTAGTCGGGACAGGGGCACAGATACGCAGTATTTT
CDR3: CASSLVSRDRGTDTQYF

D: -
V: TRBV7-2
size: -
J: TRBJ2-3
DNA: TGTGCCAGCAGCTTCCGATGGGGGGGCACAGATACGCAGTATTTT
CDR3: CASSFRWGGTDTQYF

D: TRBD2
V: TRBV6-5
size: -
J: TRBJ2-3
DNA: TGTGCCAGCAGTTACTCGAAGGCGGGGGAGCAGTATTTT
CDR3: CASSYSKAGEQYF

D: TRBD2
V: TRBV28
size: -
J: TRBJ2-1
DNA: TGTGCCAGCAGTTTCCCAAAGACTAGCGGAACAGCCTACAATGAGCAGTTCTTC
CDR3: CASSFPKTSGTAYNEQFF

D: -
V: TRBV20-1
size: -
J: TRBJ1-3
DNA: TGCAGTGCTAGTTCCCCCCGGGCTGGAAACACCATATATTTT
CDR3: CSASSPRAGNTIYF

D: -
V: TRBV3-1/TRBV3-2
size: -
J: TRBJ2-6
DNA: TGTGCCAGCAGCCGATCGGACACAGCCTCTGGGGCCAACGTCCTGACTTTC
CDR3: CASSRSDTASGANVLTF

D: TRBD1
V: TRBV5-6
size: -
J: TRBJ1-2
DNA: TGTGCCAGCAGCCCGAGGACAGGGTGGGGTGGCTACACCTTC
CDR3: CASSPRTGWGGYTF

D: -
V: TRBV20-1
size: -
J: TRBJ1-5
DNA: TGCAGTGCTAGTTCCGTACACCAGCCCCAGCATTTT
CDR3: CSASSVHQPQHF

D: TRBD2
V: TRBV2
size: -
J: TRBJ2-2
DNA: TGTGCCGGCAAGCGGGGGGGCCTGACCGGGGAGCTGTTTTTT
CDR3: CAGKRGGLTGELFF

D: -
V: TRBV2
size: -
J: TRBJ1-4
DNA: TGTGCCAGCCACAGGGAGAATGAAAAACTGTTTTTT
CDR3: CASHRENEKLFF

D: -
V: TRBV5-1
size: -
J: TRBJ1-1
DNA: TGCGCCAGCAGCTCGGAAACAGTCAGAGGGACTGAAGCTTTCTTT
CDR3: CASSSETVRGTEAFF

D: TRBD2
V: TRBV28
size: -
J: TRBJ2-5
DNA: TGTGCCAGCAGTAAGCCCATAGCGGGGACGACCCAGTACTTC
CDR3: CASSKPIAGTTQYF

D: -
V: TRBV7-3
size: -
J: TRBJ2-2
DNA: TGTGCCAGCAGCCCCCAAGGGGCGGCTGGGTACACCGGGGAGCTGTTTTTT
CDR3: CASSPQGAAGYTGELFF

D: -
V: TRBV7-9
size: few
J: TRBJ1-3
DNA: TGTGCCAGCAGCTTAGCGCTAGGACAATCTGGAAACACCATATATTTT
CDR3: CASSLALGQSGNTIYF

D: TRBD1
V: TRBV9
size: -
J: TRBJ2-7
DNA: TGTGCCAGCAGCCCGGACAGGGTTTTTTCCTACGAGCAGTACTTC
CDR3: CASSPDRVFSYEQYF

D: -
V: TRBV13
size: -
J: TRBJ2-1
DNA: TGTGCCAGCAGCTTATCCAGCGTGACCTCCTACAATGAGCAGTTCTTC
CDR3: CASSLSSVTSYNEQFF

D: -
V: TRBV4-2
size: once
J: TRBJ2-1
DNA: TGTGCCAGCAGCCAGGACGCGAAACAGGTGAGCTCCTACAATGAGCAGTTCTTC
CDR3: CASSQDAKQVSSYNEQFF

D: -
V: TRBV19
size: -
J: TRBJ1-1
DNA: TGTGCCAGTAGTCTACAGGGCGGGAACACTGAAGCTTTCTTT
CDR3: CASSLQGGNTEAFF

D: TRBD1
V: TRBV18
size: -
J: TRBJ1-2
DNA: TGTGCCAGCTCACGTACCGGGACAGGAGAGGCTAACTATGGCTACACCTTC
CDR3: CASSRTGTGEANYGYTF

D: -
V: TRBV13
size: -
J: TRBJ2-3
DNA: TGTGCCAGCAGCTCCTGCGGCCGTCAGGATACGCAGTATTTT
CDR3: CASSSCGRQDTQYF

D: -
V: TRBV30
size: -
J: TRBJ1-2
DNA: TGTGCCTGGAGCTGGGGCCCGGGCTACACCTTC
CDR3: CAWSWGPGYTF

D: -
V: TRBV3-1/TRBV3-2
size: -
J: TRBJ2-5
DNA: TGTGCCAGCAGCCAAGTAGCGGGCAGGGGGCGAGCCCAAGAGACCCAGTACTTC
CDR3: CASSQVAGRGRAQETQYF

D: TRBD1
V: TRBV7-8
size: few
J: TRBJ1-2
DNA: TGTGCCAGCAGCTTACGGGCAGGGGGCTATGGCTACACCTTC
CDR3: CASSLRAGGYGYTF

D: -
V: TRBV5-1
size: once
J: TRBJ2-3
DNA: TGCGCCAGCAGCTCGACAGAAACTACGCAGTATTTT
CDR3: CASSSTETTQYF

D: -
V: TRBV6-5
size: -
J: TRBJ1-2
DNA: TGTGCCAGCAGAGGGGCGGGGCCCAAGGGCGGCTACACCTTC
CDR3: CASRGAGPKGGYTF

D: -
V: TRBV28
size: -
J: TRBJ1-2
DNA: TGTGCCAGCAGCTTAGGGGGGGGGAGGGGCTACACCTTC
CDR3: CASSLGGGRGYTF

D: TRBD1
V: TRBV6-4
size: -
J: TRBJ2-3
DNA: TGTGCCAGCAGTGGACAGGGGGGCACAGATACGCAGTATTTT
CDR3: CASSGQGGTDTQYF

D: -
V: TRBV7-2
size: once
J: TRBJ1-2
DNA: TGTGCCAGCAGCCCCGAAGCCGGACAGACGGTATCAGGCTACACCTTC
CDR3: CASSPEAGQTVSGYTF

D: -
V: TRBV9
size: -
J: TRBJ1-5
DNA: TGTGCCAGCAGCGTAGCCCCGGGGGAACTTTGGCCCCAGCATTTT
CDR3: CASSVAPGELWPQHF

D: -
V: TRBV4-1
size: -
J: TRBJ1-1
DNA: TGCGCCAGCAGCCGGGCTCCAGGGGAAGCTTTCTTT
CDR3: CASSRAPGEAFF

D: TRBD1
V: TRBV28
size: -
J: TRBJ1-2
DNA: TGTGCCAGCAGATCTCCGGGACAGGGGAGTAGTGGCTACACCTTC
CDR3: CASRSPGQGSSGYTF

D: TRBD1
V: TRBV12-3/TRBV12-4
size: -
J: TRBJ1-1
DNA: TGTGCCAGCATCCGACAGGGTACTGAAGCTTTCTTT
CDR3: CASIRQGTEAFF

D: -
V: TRBV7-2
size: once
J: TRBJ2-7
DNA: TGTGCCAGCAGCTATGGAGGGGTCGCCGACTACGAGCAGTGCTTC
CDR3: CASSYGGVADYEQCF